This T cell receptor beta chain comes out of a study of technical replicates of blood from a few donors. The CDR3 has 13 residues. V lost 4 bases, J lost 5 bases, and 1 base stayed unmatched. Per the germline V gene, CDR1 is WNHNN and CDR2 is SYGVQD (reference sequence). This table comes from immunoSEQ multiplex PCR, and its TCRdb copy is limited to in-frame clones, with some not included. The sample has 65,000 to 85,000 clones, 75% to 95% seen once. This receptor was obtained from a human donor in good health. The source material was T cells isolated from PBMCs. This chain links TRBV10-1 with TRBJ2-1; 8 bases are a match to TRBD2. CDR3 residues: CASSGAGDNEQFF. CDR3 nucleotide sequence: TGCGCCAGCAGTGGAGCGGGGGACAATGAGCAGTTCTTC.